This T cell receptor (beta chain) was captured in a study of T cell repertoires in cytomegalovirus infection. Notes on the study in general: Frequencies of public TCR beta families were cumulated, and this identified carriers of CMV plus the relevant HLA. Clonotype analysis showed dominance of the ex vivo response by HLA-C-restricted CMV-specific TCR beta clonotypes.

MiXCR was run by TCRdb on the reads, yielding one entry per CDR3 protein. The sample carries about 920,000 distinct CDR3 sequences, approximately 31% recorded once. In regard to this clonotype: Antigen specificity is unknown.

V lost 5 bases and J lost 10; bases outside the gene matches: 13. Per the germline V gene, CDR1 is MNHNY and CDR2 is SVGAGI (reference sequence). This CDR3 is 15 amino acids long. The material sequenced was cultured CD8+ T cells from PBMCs, taken from culture after CMV antigen stimulation. The receptor was derived from a human donor in good health (CMV status not recorded). Some clones in this sample may be carry-over from other donors' samples. The chain uses TRBV6-6 and TRBJ1-1; 10 bases align to TRBD1. The CDR3 loop reads CASSARDRGSLGAFF. CDR3 DNA sequence: TGTGCCAGCAGTGCAAGGGACAGGGGTAGTTTAGGAGCTTTCTTT.